This entry features one T cell receptor (beta chain) sequence. CDR1 and CDR2 (germline): SGDLS, YYNGEE. This CDR3 has 15 residues. The V gene end was trimmed by 4 bases and the J gene end by 2 bases; junction bases not matched to a gene: 7. The sample comes from a study of OX40 agonist ivuxolimab in advanced cancers. Study summary: Across the patients, intravenous ivuxolimab was delivered every 2 weeks at 0.01 to 10 mg/kg. Of mixed ages from about 20 to 80 and averaging about 65 years, the group was 65% to 85% male.

Sequencing used immunoSEQ multiplex PCR; TCRdb keeps in-frame clones, though not all of them. The sample yields approximately 81,000 clones, 81% seen once. This rearrangement joins TRBV9 to TRBJ2-3, with 7 bases matching TRBD1. The clonotype was recovered from an adult with an advanced solid tumor such as melanoma, head and neck, liver or kidney cancer. Here the sequenced sample was CD4+ or CD8+ T cells sorted from blood, taken in a trial of the OX40 agonist ivuxolimab. The CDR3 sequence: CASSSRQGPTDTQYF. The CDR3 DNA reads TGTGCCAGCAGCTCCCGACAGGGACCCACAGATACGCAGTATTTT.